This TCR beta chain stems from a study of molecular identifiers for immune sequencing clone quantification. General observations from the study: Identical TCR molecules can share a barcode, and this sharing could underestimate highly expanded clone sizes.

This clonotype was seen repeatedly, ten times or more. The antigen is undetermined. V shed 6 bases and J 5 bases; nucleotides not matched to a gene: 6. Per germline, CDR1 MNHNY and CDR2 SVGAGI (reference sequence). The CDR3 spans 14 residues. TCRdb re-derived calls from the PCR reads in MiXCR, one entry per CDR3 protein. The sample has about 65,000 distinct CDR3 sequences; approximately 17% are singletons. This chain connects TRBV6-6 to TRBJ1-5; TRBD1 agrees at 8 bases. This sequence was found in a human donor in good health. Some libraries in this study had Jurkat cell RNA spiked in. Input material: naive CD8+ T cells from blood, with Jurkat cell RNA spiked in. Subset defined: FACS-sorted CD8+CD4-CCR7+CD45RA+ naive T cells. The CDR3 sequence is CASRIGQGDQPQHF. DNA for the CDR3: TGTGCCAGCAGAATAGGACAGGGCGATCAGCCCCAGCATTTT.